The 20 T cell receptor beta chains listed next were all sequenced from one sample in a study of cytomegalovirus exposure and HLA in healthy donors. 60 Vbeta and 13 Jbeta primers were used in PCR. The table came from immunoSEQ multiplex PCR; TCRdb's copy has only in-frame clones and leaves some out. This table holds over 50,000 clones, 75% to 85% found once. Source material: PBMCs. These receptors all stem from a man aged 50 to 60 in good health and CMV-seropositive.

This rearrangement joins TRBV28 to TRBJ1-5; 7 bases map to TRBD1. V was pared by 2 bases and J by 3 bases, with 1 base of the junction left unmatched. Per germline, CDR1 MDHEN and CDR2 SYDVKM. CDR3 size: 14 residues. The CDR3 loop is CASSLGQVNQPQHF. The CDR3 DNA sequence: TGTGCCAGCAGTTTAGGACAGGTCAATCAGCCCCAGCATTTT. The full variable domain, in which reference TRBV28 and TRBJ1-5 provide the parts outside the CDR3, is DVKVTQSSRYLVKRTGEKVFLECVQDMDHENMFWYRQDPGLGLRLIYFSYDVKMKEKGDIPEGYSVSREKKERFSLILESASTNQTSMYLCASSLGQVNQPQHFGDGTRLSIL.

The chain is built from TRBV19 and TRBJ2-7; the match to TRBD1 covers 8 bases. This CDR3 is 15 amino acids long. Germline V gives CDR1 LNHDA, CDR2 SQIVND (reference sequence). Germline trimming cut 6 bases from V and 0 bases from J; bases unmatched to any gene: 7. The CDR3 loop reads CASRGLTGASYEQYF. The CDR3 nucleotides read TGTGCCAGTAGGGGATTGACAGGGGCCTCCTACGAGCAGTACTTC.

This clone appeared once. This chain uses TRBV6-6 with TRBJ1-2; 9 bases align to TRBD1. The junction had 5 bases not matched to a gene; V was cut back by 0 bases and J by 3 bases. From germline, CDR1 is MNHNY and CDR2 SVGAGI (reference sequence). CDR3 length: 16 amino acids. The CDR3 DNA follows: TGTGCCAGCAGTTACTCCCGGGGACAGGGTTACTATGGCTACACCTTC. This translates into CASSYSRGQGYYGYTF.

The chain links TRBV27 to TRBJ2-7; TRBD1 aligns across 8 bases. Germline V CDR1 and CDR2: MNHEY, SMNVEV (reference sequence). CDR3 length equals 16 residues. With V trimmed by 6 bases and J by 0 bases, 10 bases remained unmatched. CDR3 bases: TGTGCCAGCAGGGGGATCGGGACAGGAGTCTCCTACGAGCAGTACTTC. Its translation is CASRGIGTGVSYEQYF.

The gene calls are TRBV30 and TRBJ2-3; D gene unclear. Trimming took off 0 bases at V and 5 bases at J, with 6 bases between the two ends. The CDR3 is 12 amino acids. In germline, CDR1 is GTSNPN, CDR2 SVGIG (reference sequence). The CDR3 protein is CAWSVRGDTQYF. CDR3 coding DNA: TGTGCCTGGAGTGTACGAGGAGATACGCAGTATTTT.

A remark on this clone: One end of the junction varies from germline; a read error may be responsible. V is TRBV4-3 and J is TRBJ2-1; no clear D. This CDR3 has 17 amino acids. Germline CDR1 is LGHNA and CDR2 is YSLEER. The CDR3 region is CATSQDMMAIIYNEQFF. Here the CDR3 DNA reads TGCGCCACCAGCCAAGATATGATGGCAATCATCTACAATGAGCAGTTCTTC.

This chain joins TRBV9 and TRBJ1-1, with D unresolved. This CDR3 is 14 amino acids long. The V end was cut by 2 bases, the J end by 0 bases, with 8 bases between. Germline V gene data show CDR1 as SGDLS and CDR2 as YYNGEE. CDR3 DNA sequence: TGTGCCAGCAGCGTCGGCGGTGTGAACACTGAAGCTTTCTTT. Translated: CASSVGGVNTEAFF. The complete variable domain, with remaining parts taken from reference TRBV9 and TRBJ1-1, reads DSGVTQTPKHLITATGQRVTLRCSPRSGDLSVYWYQQSLDQGLQFLIQYYNGEERAKGNILERFSAQQFPDLHSELNLSSLELGDSALYFCASSVGGVNTEAFFGQGTRLTVV.

V gene TRBV6-1 combines with J gene TRBJ2-1; weak D call: TRBD2 (6 bases). The V gene's germline CDR1 is MNHNS and CDR2 SASEGT. This CDR3 has 12 residues. V dropped 0 bases and J dropped 12 bases, with 9 bases sitting between them. The CDR3 region is CASSEARGGQFF. The CDR3 DNA sequence: TGTGCCAGCAGTGAAGCGAGGGGAGGGCAGTTCTTC.

V usage is TRBV5-1 and J usage is TRBJ2-5; 9 bases are shared with TRBD2. The CDR3 sequence is 15 residues long. Germline CDR1 and CDR2: SGHRS and YFSETQ. The V segment lost 3 bases and the J segment 1 base; nucleotides outside the gene matches: 4. CDR3 sequence: CASSSSGTSQETQYF. The CDR3 nucleotides are TGCGCCAGCAGCTCTAGCGGGACTAGCCAAGAGACCCAGTACTTC. The full variable domain, in which reference TRBV5-1 and TRBJ2-5 provide the parts outside the CDR3, is KAGVTQTPRYLIKTRGQQVTLSCSPISGHRSVSWYQQTPGQGLQFLFEYFSETQRNKGNFPGRFSGRQFSNSRSEMNVSTLELGDSALYLCASSSSGTSQETQYFGPGTRLLVL.

A few counts support this clone. This is likely an artifact of a read error, given a far larger clone one base away. Other DNA sequences within the sample encode an identical CDR3. This chain uses TRBV4-1 with TRBJ2-7; D unclear. The CDR3 is 16 amino acids. Trimming took 0 bases from V and 3 from J, leaving 15 bases between them. CDR1 is MGHRA, CDR2 YSYEKL, per germline. DNA of the CDR3: TGCGCCAGCAGCCAAGAAGCAGGAAAAGGATACTACGAGCAGTACTTC. Amino acids: CASSQEAGKGYYEQYF.

This rearrangement joins TRBV11-3 to TRBJ2-5; D is possibly TRBD2 (6 bases). CDR1 is SGHNT, CDR2 YENEEA, per germline. Trimming removed 5 bases from V and 0 bases from J, with 10 bases in between. CDR3 size: 14 residues. The CDR3 DNA reads as TGTGCCAGCAGCCCGGAGGGGAACCAAGAGACCCAGTACTTC. Protein: CASSPEGNQETQYF.

This chain links TRBV7-8 with TRBJ2-7, with 9 bases that match TRBD1. CDR1 and CDR2 from the germline V gene are SGHVS and FQNEAQ. Germline trimming cut 6 bases from V and 4 bases from J; bases unmatched to any gene: 13. This CDR3 comprises 16 residues. The CDR3 DNA sequence: TGTGCCAGCAGAGATCCAAATCTGGGACAGGGTTACGAGCAGTACTTC. This gives the protein CASRDPNLGQGYEQYF. Full variable domain (outside the CDR3, taken from reference TRBV7-8 and TRBJ2-7): GAGVSQSPRYKVAKRGQDVALRCDPISGHVSLFWYQQALGQGPEFLTYFQNEAQLDKSGLPSDRFFAERPEGSVSTLKIQRTQQEDSAVYLCASRDPNLGQGYEQYFGPGTRLTVT.

The V call is TRBV21-1, the J call TRBJ1-6. TRBV21-1 is a recognized pseudogene. The CDR3 runs 14 residues. The CDR3 spells CASPPGRENSPLHF. The DNA for the CDR3 is TGTGCCAGCCCCCCCGGACGGGAGAATTCACCCCTCCACTTT.

The genes are TRBV28 and TRBJ2-1; TRBD2 aligns across 7 bases. The CDR3 sequence is 15 residues long. Looked up from germline, CDR1 is MDHEN and CDR2 is SYDVKM. Germline trimming cut 3 bases from V and 0 bases from J; bases unmatched to any gene: 2. The CDR3 loop is CASSFLADSYNEQFF. In DNA, the CDR3 is TGTGCCAGCAGTTTCCTAGCGGACTCCTACAATGAGCAGTTCTTC.

The rearrangement uses TRBV9 and TRBJ2-1, with 8 bases fitting TRBD2. With 7 bases clipped from V and 0 bases from J, the junction kept 9 bases outside the gene matches. The germline V gene has CDR1 SGDLS and CDR2 YYNGEE. This CDR3 is 16 amino acids long. The CDR3 region has the DNA TGTGCCAGCCAGAGCGGGGGCCCAACCTCCTACAATGAGCAGTTCTTC. It translates to CASQSGGPTSYNEQFF.

The V call is TRBV15, the J call TRBJ1-1, with TRBD1 matching over 7 bases. Germline CDR1 reads LNHNV; CDR2 reads YYDKDF (reference sequence). The J segment lost 1 base and the V segment lost 2 bases, leaving 1 base of the junction unmatched. The CDR3 spans 14 residues. The CDR3 coding sequence is TGTGCCACCAGCAGACAGGGGGGGAACACTGAAGCTTTCTTT. This encodes CATSRQGGNTEAFF.

This clone was counted a single time. CDR3 protein: CSVGGQGATNEKLFF. CDR3 bases: TGCAGCGTTGGGGGACAGGGGGCAACTAATGAAAAACTGTTTTTT. The gene calls are TRBV29-1 and TRBJ1-4; 11 bases match TRBD1. CDR3 length: 15 residues. CDR1 is SQVTM, CDR2 ANQGSEA, per germline. Unmatched junction bases numbered 1, after V lost 4 bases and J lost 0 bases.

This chain joins TRBV7-2 and TRBJ2-7, with D perhaps matching TRBD1 (6 bases). Trimming stripped 4 bases from V and 0 bases from J, with 10 bases between. This CDR3 comprises 14 residues. In germline, CDR1 is SGHTA, CDR2 FQGNSA. This CDR3 is CASSYGTSSYEQYF. CDR3 nucleotide sequence: TGTGCCAGCAGCTACGGGACAAGCTCCTACGAGCAGTACTTC.

The genes are TRBV4-3 and TRBJ1-2; 10 bases agree with TRBD1. Germline CDR1 reads LGHNA; CDR2 reads YSLEER. V lost 1 base, J lost 2 bases, and 1 base stayed unmatched. CDR3 length: 15 amino acids. DNA for the CDR3: TGCGCCAGCAGCCAAGGGACAGGGGGGAACTATGGCTACACCTTC. Translating it yields CASSQGTGGNYGYTF.

The table lists this clone with a few counts. This CDR3 reads CASSPGPPGGHYGYTF. CDR3 nucleotide sequence: TGCGCCAGCAGCCCCGGTCCACCGGGAGGGCACTATGGCTACACCTTC. This chain joins TRBV4-1 and TRBJ1-2; no definite D call. This CDR3 comprises 16 residues. V was shortened by 4 bases and J by 3 bases, with 18 bases between the two germline ends. CDR1 MGHRA and CDR2 YSYEKL come from the germline V gene.